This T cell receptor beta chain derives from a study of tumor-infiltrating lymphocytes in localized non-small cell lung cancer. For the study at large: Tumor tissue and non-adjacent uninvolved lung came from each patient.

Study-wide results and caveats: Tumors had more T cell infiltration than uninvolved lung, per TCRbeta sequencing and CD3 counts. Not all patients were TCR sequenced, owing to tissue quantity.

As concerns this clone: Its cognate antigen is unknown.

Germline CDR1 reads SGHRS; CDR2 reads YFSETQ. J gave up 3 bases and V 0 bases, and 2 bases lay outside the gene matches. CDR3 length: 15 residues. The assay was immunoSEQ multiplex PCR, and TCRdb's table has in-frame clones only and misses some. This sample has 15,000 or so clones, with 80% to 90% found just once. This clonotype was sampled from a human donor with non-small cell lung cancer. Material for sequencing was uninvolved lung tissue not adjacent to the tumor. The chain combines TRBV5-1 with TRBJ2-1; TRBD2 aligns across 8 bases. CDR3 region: CASSLVTSGYNEQFF. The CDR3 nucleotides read TGCGCCAGCAGCTTGGTCACTAGCGGCTACAATGAGCAGTTCTTC.